The rows below give T cell receptor beta chains drawn from one sample of a study of blood T cells in healthy people across ages. TCRdb re-called the 5' RACE reads through MiXCR, storing one row per CDR3 protein. The sample has some 1.7 million distinct CDR3 sequences; about 28% are singletons. The sequencing sample was made of blood. Receptors originate from a woman in her twenties or thirties in good health. Both conserved end residues are part of each CDR3. A D gene is named only where the DNA matches it firmly. Clone size is shown for a subset of rows, as once, few, many or a class of expanded clone.

clone size	V gene	J gene	D gene	CDR3 protein	CDR3 DNA
many	TRBV27	TRBJ2-7	-	CASSLAPGLTYEQYF	TGTGCCAGCAGTCTGGCCCCCGGGCTAACCTACGAGCAGTACTTC
few	TRBV7-6	TRBJ1-5	-	CASSPTADPGYDQPQHF	TGTGCCAGCAGCCCTACAGCCGATCCGGGGTACGATCAGCCCCAGCATTTT
-	TRBV5-1	TRBJ2-3	TRBD1	CASHGGPGQVKDTQYF	TGCGCCAGCCATGGGGGACCGGGACAGGTGAAAGATACGCAGTATTTT
many	TRBV29-1	TRBJ2-7	-	CSVQQGTLYEQYF	TGCAGCGTGCAACAGGGAACCCTCTACGAGCAGTACTTC
many	TRBV9	TRBJ2-7	-	CASSPQTEIFTYEQYF	TGTGCCAGCAGCCCCCAAACAGAGATTTTTACCTACGAGCAGTACTTC
few	TRBV12-3/TRBV12-4	TRBJ2-3	-	CASSLATQYF	TGTGCCAGCAGTTTAGCTACGCAGTATTTT
-	TRBV20-1	TRBJ2-5	TRBD1	CSAKGRDRGQETQYF	TGCAGTGCTAAGGGCCGGGACAGGGGTCAAGAGACCCAGTACTTC
few	TRBV7-9	TRBJ2-2	TRBD1	CASSASYGQGSGELFF	TGTGCCAGCAGCGCCTCCTACGGACAGGGCTCCGGGGAGCTGTTTTTT
many	TRBV20-1	TRBJ2-5	-	CSARLQETQYF	TGCAGTGCTAGACTCCAAGAGACCCAGTACTTC
-	TRBV9	TRBJ2-5	TRBD1	CASSVDQAGGETQYF	TGTGCCAGCAGCGTAGATCAAGCAGGGGGCGAGACCCAGTACTTC
-	TRBV6-5	TRBJ1-2	-	CASSYSNGGRGGYTF	TGTGCCAGCAGTTACTCGAATGGGGGACGAGGCGGCTACACCTTC
many	TRBV20-1	TRBJ1-4	-	CRVGQNEKLFF	TGCAGGGTAGGGCAGAATGAAAAACTGTTTTTT
many	TRBV18	TRBJ1-5	-	CASSPGAERQPQHF	TGTGCCAGCTCACCAGGGGCGGAACGTCAGCCCCAGCATTTT
few	TRBV28	TRBJ2-5	-	CASRPFQGQETQYF	TGTGCCAGCAGGCCCTTTCAGGGCCAAGAGACCCAGTACTTC
-	TRBV21-1	TRBJ1-1	-	CASSKGGKRAFF	TGTGCCAGCAGCAAAGGGGGGAAGAGGGCTTTCTTT
-	TRBV5-6	TRBJ2-5	-	CASSLSGAGGTQYF	TGTGCCAGCAGCCTTTCGGGGGCCGGGGGGACCCAGTACTTC
few	TRBV27	TRBJ2-4	-	CASSYSGSPSEQYF	TGTGCCAGCAGTTATTCAGGATCCCCCTCGGAGCAGTACTTC
-	TRBV6-5	TRBJ2-3	TRBD2	CASSLGTSGWKAQYF	TGTGCCAGCAGTTTGGGGACTAGCGGGTGGAAAGCGCAGTATTTT
few	TRBV9	TRBJ2-7	-	CASSVEWGREQYF	TGTGCCAGCAGCGTAGAGTGGGGCCGGGAGCAGTACTTC
few	TRBV21-1	TRBJ1-2	-	CASSPYSRQGGYGYTF	TGTGCCAGCAGCCCTTATTCCCGACAGGGAGGTTATGGCTACACCTTC
-	TRBV7-9	TRBJ2-3	TRBD2	CASSPGASGRKTDTQYF	TGTGCCAGCAGCCCGGGGGCTAGCGGGAGGAAAACAGATACGCAGTATTTT
few	TRBV18	TRBJ1-2	-	CASSSDLPPLYGYTF	TGTGCCAGCTCATCGGACCTACCCCCTCTATATGGCTACACCTTC
many	TRBV29-1	TRBJ2-7	-	CSVGPTGRLYEQYF	TGCAGCGTGGGACCGACGGGGAGGCTTTACGAGCAGTACTTC
-	TRBV7-2	TRBJ2-1	-	CASSFQGSGEQFF	TGTGCCAGCAGTTTCCAGGGTAGTGGTGAGCAGTTCTTC
-	TRBV6-2/TRBV6-3	TRBJ2-1	-	CASSSSNSGWTNNEQFF	TGTGCCAGCAGTTCGAGTAACAGCGGGTGGACCAACAATGAGCAGTTCTTC
-	TRBV5-5	TRBJ1-4	-	CASSLTQGPEKLFF	TGTGCCAGCAGCTTAACACAGGGCCCGGAAAAACTGTTTTTT
-	TRBV15	TRBJ2-1	-	CATSSFFDYNEQFF	TGTGCCACCAGCAGCTTTTTTGACTACAATGAGCAGTTCTTC
-	TRBV5-1	TRBJ1-6	-	CASSFNRREDNSPLHF	TGCGCCAGCAGCTTTAATAGACGGGAAGATAATTCACCCCTCCACTTT
few	TRBV30	TRBJ2-1	TRBD2	CAWSVGLAEYNEQFF	TGTGCCTGGAGTGTAGGCCTAGCGGAATACAATGAGCAGTTCTTC
many	TRBV5-6	TRBJ1-6	-	CASSRAGSYNSPLHF	TGTGCCAGCTCCCGGGCCGGCTCCTATAATTCACCCCTCCACTTT
-	TRBV7-2	TRBJ2-1	-	CASSFDRAYEQFF	TGTGCCAGCAGCTTTGACCGAGCCTACGAGCAGTTCTTC
few	TRBV4-1	TRBJ2-3	-	CASSQDQTAPQYF	TGCGCCAGCAGCCAAGATCAGACAGCGCCGCAGTATTTT
-	TRBV5-1	TRBJ2-1	-	CATRLGNEQFF	TGCGCCACCCGACTAGGGAATGAGCAGTTCTTC
-	TRBV3-1	TRBJ1-6	-	CASSQIRDSPLHF	TGTGCCAGCAGCCAAATCCGGGATTCACCCCTCCACTTT
-	TRBV7-9	TRBJ1-4	-	CASSLVIRRETVATNEKLFF	TGTGCCAGCAGCTTAGTGATCAGGCGGGAAACCGTCGCAACTAATGAAAAACTGTTTTTT
-	TRBV2	TRBJ2-1	TRBD2	CAGTSGGAKSYNEQFF	TGTGCCGGGACTAGCGGGGGGGCGAAATCCTACAATGAGCAGTTCTTC
few	TRBV4-1	TRBJ1-2	-	CASSQGLTETVRSYGYTF	TGCGCCAGCAGCCAAGGCTTGACAGAGACGGTTAGATCCTATGGCTACACCTTC
-	TRBV6-5	TRBJ1-2	-	CASSPSSGSGGYTF	TGTGCCAGCAGTCCATCGTCGGGGTCCGGTGGCTACACCTTC
-	TRBV29-1	TRBJ1-5	-	CSVASQSNQPQHF	TGCAGCGTTGCTAGTCAAAGCAATCAGCCCCAGCATTTT
-	TRBV20-1	TRBJ2-1	TRBD2	CSAGTTQLAGANEQFF	TGCAGTGCTGGAACAACTCAACTAGCGGGAGCGAATGAGCAGTTCTTC
-	TRBV20-1	TRBJ2-1	-	CSAGPSLAVNEQFF	TGCAGTGCTGGGCCCTCACTAGCAGTAAATGAGCAGTTCTTC
-	TRBV20-1	TRBJ2-3	-	CSAEPQVAGAFTDTQYF	TGCAGTGCGGAGCCTCAGGTGGCGGGGGCCTTCACAGATACGCAGTATTTT
few	TRBV14	TRBJ2-7	-	CASSHGTGGAYEQYF	TGTGCCAGCAGCCATGGCACAGGGGGGGCCTACGAGCAGTACTTC
many	TRBV7-2	TRBJ2-7	-	CATQVDTSSYEQYF	TGTGCCACACAAGTTGACACCTCCTCCTACGAGCAGTACTTC
few	TRBV5-1	TRBJ2-3	TRBD2	CASSLAGRIDTQYF	TGCGCCAGCAGCTTGGCCGGGAGGATAGATACGCAGTATTTT
many	TRBV24-1	TRBJ2-6	-	CATSDPRAGANVLTF	TGTGCCACCAGTGACCCACGGGCTGGGGCCAACGTCCTGACTTTC
-	TRBV20-1	TRBJ2-6	-	CSASGGATSGANVLTF	TGCAGTGCTAGCGGGGGCGCTACCTCTGGGGCCAACGTCCTGACTTTC
-	TRBV20-1	TRBJ2-3	TRBD2	CSANSGGAPVAQYF	TGCAGTGCTAACAGCGGGGGCGCCCCAGTGGCGCAGTATTTT
few	TRBV24-1	TRBJ2-1	-	CAASDFDGSKQFF	TGTGCCGCCAGTGATTTTGACGGTTCAAAGCAGTTCTTC
few	TRBV12-3/TRBV12-4	TRBJ2-5	-	CASSFQGLPGTQYF	TGTGCCAGCAGTTTTCAGGGGCTCCCGGGGACCCAGTACTTC
-	TRBV14	TRBJ2-7	-	CASSPTGLTSYEQYF	TGTGCCAGCAGCCCTACAGGACTCACCTCCTACGAGCAGTACTTC
many	TRBV20-1	TRBJ2-1	TRBD2	CSATDPAGGNEQFF	TGCAGTGCTACAGATCCAGCGGGGGGAAATGAGCAGTTCTTC
-	TRBV29-1	TRBJ1-4	TRBD1	CSVRTGSGEKLFF	TGCAGCGTTAGGACAGGGTCGGGGGAAAAACTGTTTTTT
-	TRBV4-3	TRBJ1-1	-	CASSQLLSGVRTEAFF	TGCGCCAGCAGCCAATTACTCTCAGGGGTAAGGACTGAAGCTTTCTTT